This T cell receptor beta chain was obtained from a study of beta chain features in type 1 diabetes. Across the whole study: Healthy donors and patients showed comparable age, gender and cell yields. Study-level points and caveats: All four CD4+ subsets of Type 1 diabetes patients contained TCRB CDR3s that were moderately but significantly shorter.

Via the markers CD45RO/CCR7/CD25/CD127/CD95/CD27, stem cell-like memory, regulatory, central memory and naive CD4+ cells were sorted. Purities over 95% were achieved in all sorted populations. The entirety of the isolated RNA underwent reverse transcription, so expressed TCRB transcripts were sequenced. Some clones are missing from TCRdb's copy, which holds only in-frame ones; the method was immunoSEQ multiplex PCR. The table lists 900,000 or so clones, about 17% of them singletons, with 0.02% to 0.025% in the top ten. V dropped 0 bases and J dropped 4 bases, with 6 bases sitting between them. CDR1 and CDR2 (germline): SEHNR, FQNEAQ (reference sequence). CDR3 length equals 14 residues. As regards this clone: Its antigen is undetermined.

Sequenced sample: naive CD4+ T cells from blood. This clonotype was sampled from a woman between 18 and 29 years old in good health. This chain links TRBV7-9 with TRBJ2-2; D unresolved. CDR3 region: CASSLAGTTGELFF. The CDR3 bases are TGTGCCAGCAGCTTAGCGGGAACCACCGGGGAGCTGTTTTTT. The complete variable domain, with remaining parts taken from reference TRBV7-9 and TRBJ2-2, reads DTGVSQNPRHKITKRGQNVTFRCDPISEHNRLYWYRQTLGQGPEFLTYFQNEAQLEKSRLLSDRFSAERPKGSFSTLEIQRTEQGDSAMYLCASSLAGTTGELFFGEGSRLTVL.